Detailed here is one T cell receptor beta chain. Under the authors' procedure: Amplification from reference gene primers served as the basis for estimated nucleated cell counts. Profiled with immunoSEQ multiplex PCR; TCRdb holds only in-frame clones, not every one. V and J calls and clone size come straight from that table; D and trimming were deduced from the DNA. The sample has about 180,000 clones, around 77% seen once. V was cut by 4 bases and J by 7 bases, with 14 bases left in between. The length of the CDR3 is 13 residues. The V gene's germline CDR1 is SGHDT and CDR2 YYEEEE. This record comes from a study of blood T cell repertoires in COVID-19.

The sample was peripheral blood. This TCR came from a man between 65 and 85 years old with active or convalescent COVID-19. The chain combines TRBV5-6 with TRBJ1-2, with a possible D match to TRBD1 (6 bases). This CDR3 reads CASSPGGGVGYTF. DNA for the CDR3: TGTGCCAGCAGCCCGGGCGGGGGCGTTGGCTACACCTTC.